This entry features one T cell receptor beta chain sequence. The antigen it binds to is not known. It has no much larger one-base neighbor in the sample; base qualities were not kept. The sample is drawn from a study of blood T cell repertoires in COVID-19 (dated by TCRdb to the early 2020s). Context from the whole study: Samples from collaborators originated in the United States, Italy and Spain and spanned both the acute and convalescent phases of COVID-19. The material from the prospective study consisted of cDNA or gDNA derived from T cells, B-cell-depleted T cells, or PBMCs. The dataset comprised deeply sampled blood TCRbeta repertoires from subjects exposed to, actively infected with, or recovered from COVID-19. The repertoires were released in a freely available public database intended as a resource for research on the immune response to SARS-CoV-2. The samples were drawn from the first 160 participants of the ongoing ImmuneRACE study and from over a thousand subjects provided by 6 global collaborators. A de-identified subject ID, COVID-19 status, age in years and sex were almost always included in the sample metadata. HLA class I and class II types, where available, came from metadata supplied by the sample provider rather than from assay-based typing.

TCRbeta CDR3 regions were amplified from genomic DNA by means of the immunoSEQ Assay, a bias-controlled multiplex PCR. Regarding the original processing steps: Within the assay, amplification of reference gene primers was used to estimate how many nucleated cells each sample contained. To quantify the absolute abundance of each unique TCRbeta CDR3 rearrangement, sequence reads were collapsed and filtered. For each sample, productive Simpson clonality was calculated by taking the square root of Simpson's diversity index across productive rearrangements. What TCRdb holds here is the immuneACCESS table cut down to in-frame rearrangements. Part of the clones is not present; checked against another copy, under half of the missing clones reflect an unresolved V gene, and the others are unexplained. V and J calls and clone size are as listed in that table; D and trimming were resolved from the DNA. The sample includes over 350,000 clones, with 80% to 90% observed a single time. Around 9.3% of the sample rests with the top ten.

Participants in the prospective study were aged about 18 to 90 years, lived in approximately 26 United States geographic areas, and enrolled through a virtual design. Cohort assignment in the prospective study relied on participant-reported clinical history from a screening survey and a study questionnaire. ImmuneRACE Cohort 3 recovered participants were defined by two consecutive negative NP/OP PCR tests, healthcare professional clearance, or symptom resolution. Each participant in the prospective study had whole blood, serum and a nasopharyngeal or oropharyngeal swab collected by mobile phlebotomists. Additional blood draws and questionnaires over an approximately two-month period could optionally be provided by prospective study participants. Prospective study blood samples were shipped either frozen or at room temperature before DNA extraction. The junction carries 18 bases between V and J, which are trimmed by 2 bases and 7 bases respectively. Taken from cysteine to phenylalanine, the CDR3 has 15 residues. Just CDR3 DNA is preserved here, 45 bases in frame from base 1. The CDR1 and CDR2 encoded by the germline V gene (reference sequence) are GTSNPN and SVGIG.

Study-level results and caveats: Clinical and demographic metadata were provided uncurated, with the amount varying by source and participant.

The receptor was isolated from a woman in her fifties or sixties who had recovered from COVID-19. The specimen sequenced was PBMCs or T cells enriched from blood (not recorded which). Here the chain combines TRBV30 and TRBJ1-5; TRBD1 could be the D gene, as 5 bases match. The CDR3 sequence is CAWSLTPGGGQPQHF. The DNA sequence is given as TGTGCCTGGAGTCTGACGCCGGGGGGGGGACAGCCCCAGCATTTT.